This T cell receptor beta chain was documented in a study of STAT5B mutations in CD4+ large granular lymphocyte leukemia. As concerns this clone: What it binds is unknown.

Study findings and constraints: No patients shared main leukemic clonotypes, though roughly 25% appeared at low frequency elsewhere. Higher CD4+ than CD8+ T-LGLL clonality might reflect small sample size. Without putative leukemic clones, patient CD4-sorted repertoires remained more clonal than healthy CD4+ repertoires.

The survey-level immunoSEQ assay was used. Measured with immunoSEQ multiplex PCR; TCRdb has only the in-frame clones, and not every one. Of about 40,000 clones listed, more than 80% are singletons. V gave up 5 bases and J gave up 2 bases, with 12 bases separating them. Germline V gene lookup returns CDR1 GTSNPN and CDR2 SVGIG (reference sequence). This CDR3 spans 13 amino acids. This TCR derives from a human donor in good health. The V gene is TRBV30, the J gene TRBJ1-2; D not certain. The specimen was CD4+ T cells from blood buffy coats. The CDR3 DNA reads as TGTGCCTGGCAGACTCAGGAGAACTATGGCTACACCTTC. It encodes CAWQTQENYGYTF.